This TCR beta chain appears in the sequencing data of a study of T cell responses to AZD1222 COVID-19 vaccine. Whole-study context: Recipients boosted at about 4 weeks or about 12 weeks are pooled.

Clones were sequenced by immunoSEQ multiplex PCR, and TCRdb holds only the in-frame ones, with some missing. The table records about 100,000 clones, about 83% of them present only once. Overall study findings and caveats: Spike-specific TCR breadth and depth both grew after two AZD1222 doses. Donor demographics were predominantly white British with a female majority; clonal diversity may be underestimated.

A note on this clone: Its specificity is not known.

V dropped 3 bases and J dropped 6; count of bases not matched to a gene: 11. The CDR3 length is 16 residues. Germline V gives CDR1 KGHSH, CDR2 LQKENI. The chain carries TRBV18 and TRBJ2-3, with 8 bases that match TRBD2. The origin of this receptor is an adult in good health. Source: peripheral blood, taken on day 0 of AZD1222 vaccination. CDR3 amino acids: CASSPPAFSGMDTQYF. The CDR3 DNA follows: TGTGCCAGCTCACCTCCCGCTTTTAGCGGGATGGATACGCAGTATTTT.